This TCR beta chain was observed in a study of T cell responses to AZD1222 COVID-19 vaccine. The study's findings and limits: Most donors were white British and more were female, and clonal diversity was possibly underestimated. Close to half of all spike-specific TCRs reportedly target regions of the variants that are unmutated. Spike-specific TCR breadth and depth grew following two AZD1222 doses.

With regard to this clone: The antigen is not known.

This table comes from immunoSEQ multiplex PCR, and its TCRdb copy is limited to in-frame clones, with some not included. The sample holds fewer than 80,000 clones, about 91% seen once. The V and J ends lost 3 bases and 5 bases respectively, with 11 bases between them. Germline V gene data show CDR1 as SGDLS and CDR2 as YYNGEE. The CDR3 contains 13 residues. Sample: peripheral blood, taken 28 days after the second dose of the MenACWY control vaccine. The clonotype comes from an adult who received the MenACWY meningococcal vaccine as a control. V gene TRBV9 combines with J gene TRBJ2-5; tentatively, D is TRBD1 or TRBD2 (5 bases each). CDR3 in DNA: TGTGCCAGCAGCGCCACCAGGGAGGAGACCCAGTACTTC. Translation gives CASSATREETQYF.